The rows below give T cell receptor beta chains drawn from one sample of a study of a mutant IDH1 vaccine in newly diagnosed glioma. The antigens these receptors bind are not known. Using immunoSEQ multiplex PCR, the repertoire was profiled, and TCRdb retains in-frame clones only, with some absent. The top ten clones hold roughly 4% of a sample with 60,000 or so clones, about 88% of them seen once. The sequenced sample was PBMCs, obtained from a glioma patient whose treatment included an IDH1 peptide vaccine. The receptor set was obtained from a man aged 25-45 years with glioma. CDR3s include the opening cysteine and the closing phenylalanine or tryptophan. D genes are given only for firm matches. A row's size may be missing; if present it is once, few, many or a size class.

J gene: TRBJ1-3
V gene: TRBV2
clone size: -
D gene: -
CDR3 protein: CASSGLGLPIPRGTIYF
CDR3 DNA: TGTGCCAGCAGTGGGCTTGGACTTCCAATTCCCCGTGGCACCATATATTTT

J gene: TRBJ2-3
V gene: TRBV7-5
clone size: -
D gene: -
CDR3 protein: CARSLPGRSTDTQYF
CDR3 DNA: TGTGCCAGAAGCCTTCCGGGAAGAAGCACAGATACGCAGTATTTT

J gene: TRBJ1-5
V gene: TRBV28
clone size: -
D gene: TRBD1
CDR3 protein: CASSSPRDRGRNQPQHF
CDR3 DNA: TGTGCCAGCAGTTCCCCCCGGGACAGGGGGCGCAATCAGCCCCAGCATTTT

J gene: TRBJ2-1
V gene: TRBV5-1
clone size: few
D gene: TRBD2
CDR3 protein: CASSLVAGGSYNEQFF
CDR3 DNA: TGCGCCAGCAGCTTGGTAGCGGGGGGGTCCTACAATGAGCAGTTCTTC

J gene: TRBJ1-1
V gene: TRBV18
clone size: -
D gene: -
CDR3 protein: CASSPSPGDEAFF
CDR3 DNA: TGTGCCAGCTCACCCTCCCCAGGGGATGAAGCTTTCTTT

J gene: TRBJ2-7
V gene: TRBV5-6
clone size: -
D gene: -
CDR3 protein: CASNKQAYEQYF
CDR3 DNA: TGTGCCAGCAATAAACAGGCCTACGAGCAGTACTTC

J gene: TRBJ2-2
V gene: TRBV2
clone size: -
D gene: TRBD1
CDR3 protein: CASRTTGGNTGELFF
CDR3 DNA: TGTGCCAGCAGGACGACAGGGGGAAACACCGGGGAGCTGTTTTTT

J gene: TRBJ2-7
V gene: TRBV2
clone size: -
D gene: -
CDR3 protein: CASKDIVKGPYEQYF
CDR3 DNA: TGTGCCAGCAAGGATATTGTCAAGGGCCCCTACGAGCAGTACTTC

J gene: TRBJ1-1
V gene: TRBV19
clone size: -
D gene: -
CDR3 protein: CASSIADNTEAFF
CDR3 DNA: TGTGCCAGTAGTATCGCGGACAACACTGAAGCTTTCTTT

J gene: TRBJ2-2
V gene: TRBV5-6
clone size: -
D gene: -
CDR3 protein: CASSPGQNTGELFF
CDR3 DNA: TGTGCCAGCAGCCCGGGACAGAACACCGGGGAGCTGTTTTTT

J gene: TRBJ1-1
V gene: TRBV18
clone size: -
D gene: -
CDR3 protein: CASSPEGVITEAFF
CDR3 DNA: TGTGCCAGCTCACCAGAGGGGGTGATCACTGAAGCTTTCTTT

J gene: TRBJ2-3
V gene: TRBV18
clone size: -
D gene: -
CDR3 protein: CASSPRGVVGFDTQYF
CDR3 DNA: TGTGCCAGCTCACCACGAGGGGTTGTTGGATTTGATACGCAGTATTTT

J gene: TRBJ1-5
V gene: TRBV7-9
clone size: -
D gene: -
CDR3 protein: CASSRGDDQPQHF
CDR3 DNA: TGTGCCAGCAGCAGAGGGGATGACCAGCCCCAGCATTTT

J gene: TRBJ2-7
V gene: TRBV7-9
clone size: -
D gene: -
CDR3 protein: CASSAFDYEQYF
CDR3 DNA: TGTGCCAGCAGCGCTTTCGACTACGAGCAGTACTTC

J gene: TRBJ2-3
V gene: TRBV6-4
clone size: -
D gene: -
CDR3 protein: CASSDSGGASTDTQYF
CDR3 DNA: TGTGCCAGCAGTGACTCAGGGGGGGCGAGCACAGATACGCAGTATTTT

J gene: TRBJ2-2
V gene: TRBV11-2
clone size: -
D gene: TRBD2
CDR3 protein: CASSKRLAETNTGELFF
CDR3 DNA: TGTGCCAGCAGCAAAAGACTAGCGGAAACGAACACCGGGGAGCTGTTTTTT

J gene: TRBJ1-2
V gene: TRBV27
clone size: -
D gene: -
CDR3 protein: CASSLSRLGDWGYTF
CDR3 DNA: TGTGCCAGCAGTTTATCCCGCCTAGGAGATTGGGGCTACACCTTC